The T cell receptor beta chain described here comes from a study of blood T cell repertoires in COVID-19. Study background: The origin of the acute and convalescent COVID-19 samples was the United States, Italy and Spain. In each case, the material was cDNA or gDNA derived from T cells, B-cell-depleted T cells, or PBMCs.

Original methodology: Reference gene primers were amplified, and this amplification served to estimate nucleated cell counts. Only in-frame clones appear in the TCRdb table, and some are missing; sequencing was by immunoSEQ multiplex PCR. V, J and clone size derive from that table, while D and trimming were established from the DNA sequence. The table lists more than 110,000 clones, about 86% of them singletons. This clonotype was sampled from a human donor in a cohort sampled during active COVID-19. What was sequenced was peripheral blood.

The CDR3 DNA sequence: TGCGCCAGCAGCTTTGGTAGCCCGGGGGGCGAGCAGTACTTC. Protein: CASSFGSPGGEQYF. V is TRBV5-1 and J is TRBJ2-7; 7 positions match TRBD2. The CDR3 spans 14 residues. Per germline, CDR1 SGHRS and CDR2 YFSETQ. The V segment lost 2 bases and the J segment 6 bases; nucleotides outside the gene matches: 8. Filled out from reference TRBV5-1 and TRBJ2-7, the complete variable domain reads KAGVTQTPRYLIKTRGQQVTLSCSPISGHRSVSWYQQTPGQGLQFLFEYFSETQRNKGNFPGRFSGRQFSNSRSEMNVSTLELGDSALYLCASSFGSPGGEQYFGPGTRLTVT.